The rows below give T cell receptor beta chains drawn from one sample of a study of blood T cell repertoires in COVID-19. TCRdb's copy holds only in-frame clones and misses some; the assay was immunoSEQ multiplex PCR. The table has over 150,000 clones, approximately 79% seen once. Sequencing was done on a sample of PBMCs or T cells enriched from blood (not recorded which). These receptors came from a man in his fifties who had recovered from COVID-19. Both conserved end residues are trimmed from each CDR3. Fields, in order: V gene, D gene, J gene, CDR3 protein. A D gene is named only where the DNA matches it firmly.

TRBV3-1/TRBV3-2	-	TRBJ2-2	ASSQVRGTGELF
TRBV5-4	-	TRBJ1-2	ASSFVSGSGYT
TRBV18	-	TRBJ2-7	ASSPRILQSAYEQY
TRBV14	-	TRBJ2-7	ASSQGSFGQY
TRBV5-6	-	TRBJ1-1	ASSLDQGPPNTEAF
TRBV3-1/TRBV3-2	TRBD1	TRBJ1-2	ASSPDRVIGYT
TRBV13	TRBD1	TRBJ2-3	ASSPDRGTDTQY
TRBV5-6	TRBD1	TRBJ1-5	ASSLRTGGSGNQPQH
TRBV15	-	TRBJ2-2	ATSRGQGGLF
TRBV4-1	TRBD1	TRBJ2-7	ASSQVTGASSYEQY
TRBV3-1/TRBV3-2	-	TRBJ1-3	ASSQDGARLSGNTIY
TRBV4-2	-	TRBJ1-5	ASSQGGTTNSNQPQH
TRBV11-3	TRBD1	TRBJ2-7	ASSDQRWGTGEDEQY
TRBV7-9	-	TRBJ1-3	ASSPRRVANTIY
TRBV6-5	TRBD1	TRBJ1-2	ASSYTRQGRSGYT
TRBV5-8	TRBD2	TRBJ2-2	ASSLRQGGTGELF
TRBV4-3	-	TRBJ1-4	ASSQAPGEKLF
TRBV27	TRBD1	TRBJ1-2	ASRRDRADYGYT
TRBV10-3	-	TRBJ1-1	AISDHSFNTEAF
TRBV5-8	TRBD2	TRBJ2-2	ASRGLAVTGELF
TRBV19	-	TRBJ2-7	ASSIPRGGGYEQY